This T cell receptor (beta chain) was profiled in a study of early T cells in non-severe SARS-CoV-2 infection. In the study overall: Sequencing targeted bulk RNA from unsorted whole blood, leaving chains unpaired.

Individual cDNA molecules were tagged with unique molecular identifiers. MiXCR, run by TCRdb on the 5' RACE reads, gives a single entry per CDR3 protein. The sample holds under 70,000 distinct CDR3 sequences, around 14% seen once. V gave up 6 bases and J gave up 2 bases, with 19 bases separating them. This CDR3 spans 16 amino acids. Looked up from germline, CDR1 is WSHSY and CDR2 is SAAADI. In the case of this clonotype: Its antigen is not known.

Notes on the study in general: Using VDJdb, the matching emphasized anti-spike CD8 responses while missing private and CD4 specificities.

The chain joins TRBV10-2 to TRBJ1-2; D ambiguous. Sequenced here: whole blood, sampled at baseline. The receptor was derived from an adult who was a healthcare worker with PCR-confirmed SARS-CoV-2 infection or an uninfected control (not recorded which). The CDR3 loop reads CASRPPNLRPNYGYTF. The CDR3, as DNA: TGCGCCAGCAGGCCTCCTAACCTTCGACCCAACTATGGCTACACCTTC.